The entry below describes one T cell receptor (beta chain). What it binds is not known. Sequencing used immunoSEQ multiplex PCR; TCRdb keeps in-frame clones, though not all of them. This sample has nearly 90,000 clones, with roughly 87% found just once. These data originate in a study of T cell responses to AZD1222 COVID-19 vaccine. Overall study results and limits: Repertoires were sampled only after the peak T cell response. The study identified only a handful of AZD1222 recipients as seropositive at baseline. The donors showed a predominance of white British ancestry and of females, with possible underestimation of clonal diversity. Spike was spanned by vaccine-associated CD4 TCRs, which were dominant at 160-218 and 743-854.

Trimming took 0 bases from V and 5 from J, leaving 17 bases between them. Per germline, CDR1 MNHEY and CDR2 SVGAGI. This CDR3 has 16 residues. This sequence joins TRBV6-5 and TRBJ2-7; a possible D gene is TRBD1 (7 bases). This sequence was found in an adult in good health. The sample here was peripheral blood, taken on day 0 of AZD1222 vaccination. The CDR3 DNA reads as TGTGCCAGCAGTTACTCGATAGGCGGGACAGCCAACGAGCAGTACTTC. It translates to CASSYSIGGTANEQYF.